This TCR beta chain came from a study of blood T cell repertoires in COVID-19. Trimming left V 5 bases short and J 4 bases short, with 8 bases between. Germline V gene data show CDR1 as MNHEY and CDR2 as SMNVEV (reference sequence). The CDR3 loop spans 12 amino acids. The participants were between about 18 and 90 years old and came from 20 to 30 US areas. Grouping used clinical history reported by participants in a survey and questionnaire. Donors in Cohort 3 counted as recovered after two negative PCRs, clearance, or symptom resolution. Clones were sequenced by immunoSEQ multiplex PCR, and TCRdb holds only the in-frame ones, with some missing. The sample has more than 200,000 clones, around nine tenths seen once.

The chain combines TRBV27 with TRBJ1-1; possibly TRBD1 for D (6 bases). The sample was PBMCs or T cells enriched from blood (not recorded which). The receptor comes from a woman younger than 45 who had recovered from COVID-19. This CDR3 reads CASSIRGTEAFF. The CDR3 DNA is TGTGCCAGCAGTATCAGGGGCACTGAAGCTTTCTTT.